This passage covers 8 T cell receptor beta chains from one sample sequenced in a study of blood T cell repertoires in COVID-19. Clones were sequenced by immunoSEQ multiplex PCR, and TCRdb holds only the in-frame ones, with some missing. The sample yields about 210,000 clones, under 90% seen once. Sequencing was carried out using peripheral blood. These receptors originate from a woman aged 40-49 years with active or convalescent COVID-19.

V and J are TRBV6-2 or TRBV6-3 and TRBJ2-4, with a possible D match to TRBD1 (6 bases). There are 18 residues in the CDR3. Per the germline V gene, CDR1 is MNHEY and CDR2 is SVGEGT. Trimming removed 2 bases from V and 2 bases from J, with 19 bases in between. The CDR3 bases are TGTGCCAGCAGTTACACATACAGGGTCCAGGGGTCCAAAAACATTCAGTACTTC. Amino acid sequence: CASSYTYRVQGSKNIQYF.

The chain recombines TRBV19 with TRBJ1-5, with D possibly matching TRBD1 (6 bases). In germline, CDR1 is LNHDA, CDR2 SQIVND (reference sequence). V gave up 1 base and J gave up 3 bases, with 16 bases separating them. The CDR3 is made up of 17 amino acids. The CDR3 sequence: CASSIGAGAGDNQPQHF. DNA of the CDR3: TGTGCCAGTAGTATAGGAGCGGGGGCCGGTGACAATCAGCCCCAGCATTTT.

This chain links TRBV6-5 with TRBJ1-4; D is undetermined. Germline CDR1 and CDR2: MNHEY and SVGAGI. Trimming shortened V by 6 bases and J by 7 bases, and 9 bases separated the two germline ends. The CDR3 runs to 12 residues. In DNA form, the CDR3 reads TGTGCCAGCAGCCGCGGGCGTGAAAAACTGTTTTTT. Translated, it gives CASSRGREKLFF.

CDR3 residues: CASSTRGAGTFNSNQPQHF. As DNA, the CDR3 is TGTGCCAGCAGCACACGCGGGGCAGGAACCTTTAATAGCAATCAGCCCCAGCATTTT. The rearrangement links TRBV6-2 or TRBV6-3 to TRBJ1-5; a possible D gene is TRBD1 (5 bases). The V gene lost 6 bases and the J gene lost 0 bases, with 24 bases spanning the gap. CDR1 is MNHEY, CDR2 SVGEGT, per germline. The CDR3 loop spans 19 amino acids.

The rearrangement uses TRBV5-1 and TRBJ1-5; no definite D call. Germline CDR1 and CDR2: SGHRS and YFSETQ. Between the trimmed V and J ends, which lost 7 bases and 3 bases, there was a span of 11 bases. The length of the CDR3 is 13 residues. The CDR3 here is CASRPEPNQPQHF. The CDR3 DNA reads as TGCGCCAGCCGTCCGGAGCCCAATCAGCCCCAGCATTTT.

The chain has TRBV7-3 and TRBJ2-1, with D possibly TRBD2 on 5 matching bases. Germline values: CDR1 SGHTA, CDR2 FQGTGA. Trimming pared 5 bases from V and 1 base from J, leaving 12 bases between. CDR3 length: 15 residues. The CDR3 protein is CASSPARTSYNEQFF. The CDR3, as DNA: TGTGCCAGCAGCCCGGCCCGGACTTCCTACAATGAGCAGTTCTTC. The full variable domain, its missing parts supplied by reference TRBV7-3 and TRBJ2-1, is GAGVSQTPSNKVTEKGKYVELRCDPISGHTALYWYRQSLGQGPEFLIYFQGTGAADDSGLPNDRFFAVRPEGSVSTLKIQRTERGDSAVYLCASSPARTSYNEQFFGPGTRLTVL.

The rearrangement links TRBV4-2 to TRBJ2-3; 14 bases line up with TRBD2. The CDR3 is 18 amino acids. Per the germline V gene, CDR1 is LGHNA and CDR2 is YNFKEQ. With 3 bases clipped from V and 1 base from J, the junction kept 6 bases outside the gene matches. The CDR3 sequence: CASSQGLAGVGGTDTQYF. CDR3 in DNA: TGTGCCAGCAGCCAGGGACTAGCGGGAGTTGGAGGCACAGATACGCAGTATTTT.

J is TRBJ2-7 and V is TRBV30; maybe TRBD2 (7 bases). CDR1 GTSNPN and CDR2 SVGIG come from the germline V gene (reference sequence). V was trimmed by 2 bases and J by 6 bases, leaving 17 bases between them. There are 14 residues in the CDR3. CDR3 sequence reads: CAWSWGGQGLEQYF. For the CDR3, the DNA is TGTGCCTGGAGTTGGGGAGGGCAGGGGCTCGAGCAGTACTTC.